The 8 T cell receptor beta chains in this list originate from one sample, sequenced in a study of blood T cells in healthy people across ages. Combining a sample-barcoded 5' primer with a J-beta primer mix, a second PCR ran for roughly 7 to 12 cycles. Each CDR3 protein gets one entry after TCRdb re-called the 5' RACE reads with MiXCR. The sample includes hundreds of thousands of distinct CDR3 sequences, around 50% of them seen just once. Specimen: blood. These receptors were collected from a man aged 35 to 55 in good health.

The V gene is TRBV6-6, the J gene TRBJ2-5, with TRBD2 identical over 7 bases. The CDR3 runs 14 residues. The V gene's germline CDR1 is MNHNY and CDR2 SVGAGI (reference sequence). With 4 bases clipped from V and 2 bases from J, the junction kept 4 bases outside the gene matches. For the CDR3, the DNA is TGTGCCAGCAGTTTCGGGACTATTCAAGAGACCCAGTACTTC. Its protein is CASSFGTIQETQYF.

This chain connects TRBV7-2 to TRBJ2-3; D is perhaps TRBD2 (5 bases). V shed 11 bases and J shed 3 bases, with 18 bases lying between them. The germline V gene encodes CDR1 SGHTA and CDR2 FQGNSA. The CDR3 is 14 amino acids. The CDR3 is CAGGGDWRTDTQYF. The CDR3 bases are TGTGCCGGAGGTGGCGACTGGCGGACAGATACGCAGTATTTT.

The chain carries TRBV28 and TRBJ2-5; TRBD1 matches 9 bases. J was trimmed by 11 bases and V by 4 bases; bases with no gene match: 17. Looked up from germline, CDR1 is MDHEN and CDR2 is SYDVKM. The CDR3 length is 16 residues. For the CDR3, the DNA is TGTGCCAGCAGTTCCCCCCCGGGACAGGGTGACAATGAGCAGTACTTC. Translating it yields CASSSPPGQGDNEQYF.

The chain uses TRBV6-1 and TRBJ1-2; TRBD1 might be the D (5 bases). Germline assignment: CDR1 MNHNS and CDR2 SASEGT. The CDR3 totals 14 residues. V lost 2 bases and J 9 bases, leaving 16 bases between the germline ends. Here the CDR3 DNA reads TGTGCCAGCAGTGAAAGGGGCCAGGCACCCAGCTACACCTTC. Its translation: CASSERGQAPSYTF.

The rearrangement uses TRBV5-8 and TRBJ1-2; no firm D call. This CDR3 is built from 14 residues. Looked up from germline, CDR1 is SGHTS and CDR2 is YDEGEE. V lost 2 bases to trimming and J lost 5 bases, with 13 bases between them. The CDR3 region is CASSFFQNSYGYTF. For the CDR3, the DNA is TGTGCCAGCAGCTTTTTTCAGAACTCGTATGGCTACACCTTC. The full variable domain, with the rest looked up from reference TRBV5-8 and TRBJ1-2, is EAGVTQSPTHLIKTRGQQATLRCSPISGHTSVYWYQQALGLGLQFLLWYDEGEERNRGNFPPRFSGRQFPNYSSELNVNALELEDSALYLCASSFFQNSYGYTFGSGTRLTVV.

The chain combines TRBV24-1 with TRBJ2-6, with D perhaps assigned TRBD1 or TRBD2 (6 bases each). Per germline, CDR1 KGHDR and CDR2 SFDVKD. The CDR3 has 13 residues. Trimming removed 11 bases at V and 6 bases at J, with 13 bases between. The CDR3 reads CAIGRGVANVLTF. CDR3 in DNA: TGTGCCATCGGAAGGGGGGTGGCCAACGTCCTGACTTTC.

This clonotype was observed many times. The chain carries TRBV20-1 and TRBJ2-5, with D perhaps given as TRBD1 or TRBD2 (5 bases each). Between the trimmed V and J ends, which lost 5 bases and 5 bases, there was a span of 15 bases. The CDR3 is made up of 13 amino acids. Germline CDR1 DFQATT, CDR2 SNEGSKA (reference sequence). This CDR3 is CSARVPGQETQYF. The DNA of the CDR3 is TGCAGTGCTCGGGTTCCGGGGCAGGAGACCCAGTACTTC.

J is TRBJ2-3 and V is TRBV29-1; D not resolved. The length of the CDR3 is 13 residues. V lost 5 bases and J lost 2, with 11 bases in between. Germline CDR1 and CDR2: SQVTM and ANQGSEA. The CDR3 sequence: CSVIKVSTDTQYF. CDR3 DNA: TGCAGCGTTATCAAGGTTTCCACAGATACGCAGTATTTT.